These 15 T cell receptor beta chains were all obtained from the same sample, sequenced in a study of blood T cell repertoires in COVID-19. Profiled with immunoSEQ multiplex PCR; TCRdb holds only in-frame clones, not every one. The data show around 250,000 clones, around 85% seen once. Sequenced: PBMCs or T cells enriched from blood (not recorded which). These receptors came from a woman aged 45-65 years who had recovered from COVID-19.

The J gene is TRBJ2-7, the V gene TRBV7-9; TRBD1 is a possible D gene (6 bases). This CDR3 comprises 14 residues. Trimming took off 7 bases at V and 3 bases at J, with 16 bases between the two ends. Germline assignment: CDR1 SEHNR and CDR2 FQNEAQ (reference sequence). The CDR3 is CASTSPGTSYEQYF. The CDR3 bases are TGTGCCAGCACCTCGCCCGGGACAAGCTACGAGCAGTACTTC.

The chain joins TRBV11-2 to TRBJ1-6; D call uncertain. V was trimmed by 7 bases and J by 7 bases, leaving 14 bases between them. This CDR3 region has 14 residues. Germline CDR1 SGHAT, CDR2 FQNNGV. The CDR3 nucleotides read TGTGCCAGCACCCTAGTTCAGAACAATTCACCCCTCCACTTT. It encodes CASTLVQNNSPLHF.

This clone showed up just once. This chain connects TRBV9 to TRBJ2-7; 9 nucleotides line up with TRBD2. J gave up 3 bases and V 0 bases, and 4 bases lay outside the gene matches. The CDR3 sequence is 15 residues long. Germline V gene sequence: CDR1 SGDLS, CDR2 YYNGEE. The DNA of the CDR3 is TGTGCCAGCAGCGTAGAGGCTAGCGGGGACTACGAGCAGTACTTC. Its protein is CASSVEASGDYEQYF.

This clone was picked up a small number of times. The chain is built from TRBV5-5 and TRBJ2-7; 7 nucleotides line up with TRBD1. CDR3 size: 13 residues. J was trimmed by 3 bases and V by 4 bases; bases with no gene match: 4. CDR1 SGHKS and CDR2 YYEKEE come from the germline V gene (reference sequence). DNA of the CDR3: TGTGCCAGCAGCCGGGACAGTATCTACGAGCAGTACTTC. Amino acids: CASSRDSIYEQYF.

The chain recombines TRBV5-5 with TRBJ1-1, with D hard to call. V was trimmed by 1 base and J by 4 bases, leaving 8 bases between them. The CDR3 covers 13 residues. Per germline, CDR1 SGHKS and CDR2 YYEKEE (reference sequence). This CDR3 is CASSLPGVTEAFF. CDR3 DNA: TGTGCCAGCAGCTTGCCGGGAGTCACTGAAGCTTTCTTT.

V and J are TRBV25-1 and TRBJ1-2, with D hard to call. Trimming removed 2 bases from V and 4 bases from J, with 14 bases in between. Germline V CDR1 and CDR2: MGHDK, SYGVNS. The CDR3 loop spans 15 amino acids. The DNA of the CDR3 is TGTGCCAGCAGTGAAGCCTCAGGTTTTGGCTATGGCTACACCTTC. Amino acid sequence: CASSEASGFGYGYTF.

V gene TRBV6-2 or TRBV6-3 combines with J gene TRBJ2-3; D perhaps matches TRBD1 (6 bases). CDR1 and CDR2 from the germline V gene are MNHEY and SVGEGT. CDR3 length equals 14 residues. V was shortened by 5 bases and J by 6 bases, with 15 bases between the two germline ends. The DNA for the CDR3 is TGTGCCAGCAGTCACAGGGTAGGCGGTGATACGCAGTATTTT. It encodes CASSHRVGGDTQYF.

V gene TRBV21-1 combines with J gene TRBJ2-3; the table assigns TRBD1, which was not confirmed against the DNA. TRBV21-1 is a documented pseudogene. CDR3 length: 11 amino acids. The CDR3 here is CASPDGQTQYF. In nucleotides, the CDR3 is TGTGCCAGCCCAGATGGACAGACGCAGTATTTT.

The rearrangement links TRBV6-5 to TRBJ2-7; 9 nucleotides match TRBD1. The CDR3 length is 15 residues. Germline CDR1 reads MNHEY; CDR2 reads SVGAGI. J gave up 4 bases and V 6 bases, and 10 bases lay outside the gene matches. The CDR3 coding sequence is TGTGCCAGCAGGAACGGACAGGGGTGGGTATACGAGCAGTACTTC. This codes for CASRNGQGWVYEQYF.

The chain recombines TRBV28 with TRBJ2-7; no definite D call. V shed 3 bases and J shed 0 bases, with 21 bases lying between them. From germline, CDR1 is MDHEN and CDR2 SYDVKM. CDR3 length: 18 residues. The CDR3, as DNA: TGTGCCAGCAGTTTTGGGTCTACCCTTCAGGCCTCCTCCTACGAGCAGTACTTC. This translates into CASSFGSTLQASSYEQYF.

V is TRBV3-1 (or the pseudogene TRBV3-2) and J is TRBJ2-2, with 10 bases matching TRBD1. The CDR3 has 15 amino acids. Germline trimming cut 3 bases from V and 3 bases from J; bases unmatched to any gene: 1. CDR1 is LGHDT, CDR2 YNNKEL, per germline (reference sequence). The CDR3 here is CASSHGTGDTGELFF. In nucleotides, the CDR3 is TGTGCCAGCAGCCATGGGACAGGGGACACCGGGGAGCTGTTTTTT.

This chain links TRBV7-2 with TRBJ1-5; D is undetermined. Deletions cut 3 bases from V and 0 bases from J, with 12 bases between. This CDR3 contains 16 residues. The germline CDR1 and CDR2 sequences are SGHTA and FQGNSA. The DNA of the CDR3 is TGTGCCAGCAGCTTGTTTCACCTAAATAGCAATCAGCCCCAGCATTTT. Residues: CASSLFHLNSNQPQHF.

The chain joins TRBV19 to TRBJ1-5, with D unresolved. Per germline, CDR1 LNHDA and CDR2 SQIVND (reference sequence). The ends were cut back, 4 bases at V and 5 bases at J, with 9 bases in the middle. The CDR3 runs to 13 residues. The CDR3 region has the DNA TGTGCCAGTAGTACGACCGGGGATCAGCCCCAGCATTTT. Translated, it gives CASSTTGDQPQHF.

CDR3 sequence: CASSQGTGFDIQYF. DNA of the CDR3: TGTGCCAGCAGCCAAGGGACAGGGTTTGACATTCAGTACTTC. The rearrangement uses TRBV4-2 and TRBJ2-4, with TRBD1 matching over 8 bases. CDR3 length: 14 amino acids. Losses at the gene ends were 1 base for V and 8 bases for J; bases not matched to a gene: 4. Germline values: CDR1 LGHNA, CDR2 YNFKEQ.

The chain is built from TRBV5-5 and TRBJ2-5, with 9 positions matching TRBD1. CDR3 size: 13 residues. In germline, CDR1 is SGHKS, CDR2 YYEKEE (reference sequence). Trimming took 4 bases from V and 5 from J; bases not matched to a gene: 3. The CDR3 bases are TGTGCCAGCAGCGGCGGGACAGGGGAGACCCAGTACTTC. Its translation: CASSGGTGETQYF.